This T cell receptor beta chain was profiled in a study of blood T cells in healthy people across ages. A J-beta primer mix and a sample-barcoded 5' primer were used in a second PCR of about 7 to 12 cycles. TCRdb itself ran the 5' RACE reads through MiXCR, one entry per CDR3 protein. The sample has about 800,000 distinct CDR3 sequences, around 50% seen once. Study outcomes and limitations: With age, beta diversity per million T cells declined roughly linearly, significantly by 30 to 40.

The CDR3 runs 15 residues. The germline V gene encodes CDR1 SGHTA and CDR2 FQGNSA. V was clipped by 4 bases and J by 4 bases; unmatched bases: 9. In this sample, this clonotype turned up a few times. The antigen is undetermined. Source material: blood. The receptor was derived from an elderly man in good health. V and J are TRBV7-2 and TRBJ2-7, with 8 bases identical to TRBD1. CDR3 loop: CASSSWTGSSYEQYF. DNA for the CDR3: TGTGCCAGCAGCTCGTGGACAGGGTCAAGTTACGAGCAGTACTTC.